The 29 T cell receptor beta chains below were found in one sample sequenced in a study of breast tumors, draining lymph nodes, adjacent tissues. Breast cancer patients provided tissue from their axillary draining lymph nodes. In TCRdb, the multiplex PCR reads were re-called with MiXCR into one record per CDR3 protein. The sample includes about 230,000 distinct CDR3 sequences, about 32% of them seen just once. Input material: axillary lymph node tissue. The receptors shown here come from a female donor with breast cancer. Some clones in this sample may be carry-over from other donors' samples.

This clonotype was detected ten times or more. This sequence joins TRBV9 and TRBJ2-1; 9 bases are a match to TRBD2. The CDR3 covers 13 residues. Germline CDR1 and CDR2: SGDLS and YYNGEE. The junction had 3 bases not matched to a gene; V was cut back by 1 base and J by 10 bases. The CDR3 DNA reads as TGTGCCAGCAGCGTAACGGGACTAGCAGAGCAGTTCTTC. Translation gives CASSVTGLAEQFF.

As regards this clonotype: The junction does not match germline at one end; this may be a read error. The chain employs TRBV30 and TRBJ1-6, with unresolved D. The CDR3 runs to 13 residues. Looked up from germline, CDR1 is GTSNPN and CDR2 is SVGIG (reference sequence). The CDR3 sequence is CAWTGNERSLLHF. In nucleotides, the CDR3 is TGTGCCTGGACTGGGAATGAGAGATCACTCCTCCACTTT.

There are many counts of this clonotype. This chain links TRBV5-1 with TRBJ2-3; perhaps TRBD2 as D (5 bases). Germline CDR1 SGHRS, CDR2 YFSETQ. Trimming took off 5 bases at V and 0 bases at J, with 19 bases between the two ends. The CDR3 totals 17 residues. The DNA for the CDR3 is TGCGCCAGCAGACGGACCTCAGCGGTTCTTAGCACAGATACGCAGTATTTT. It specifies CASRRTSAVLSTDTQYF.

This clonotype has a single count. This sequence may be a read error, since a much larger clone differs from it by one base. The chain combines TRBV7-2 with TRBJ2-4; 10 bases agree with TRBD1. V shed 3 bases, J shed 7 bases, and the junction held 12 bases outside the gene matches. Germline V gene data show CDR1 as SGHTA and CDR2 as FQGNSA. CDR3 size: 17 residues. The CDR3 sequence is CASSFSGTGVTVNIQYF. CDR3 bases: TGTGCCAGCAGCTTCTCCGGGACAGGGGTAACGGTCAACATTCAGTACTTC. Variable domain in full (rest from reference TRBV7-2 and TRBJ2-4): GAGVSQSPSNKVTEKGKDVELRCDPISGHTALYWYRQSLGQGLEFLIYFQGNSAPDKSGLPSDRFSAERTGGSVSTLTIQRTQQEDSAVYLCASSFSGTGVTVNIQYFGAGTRLSVL.

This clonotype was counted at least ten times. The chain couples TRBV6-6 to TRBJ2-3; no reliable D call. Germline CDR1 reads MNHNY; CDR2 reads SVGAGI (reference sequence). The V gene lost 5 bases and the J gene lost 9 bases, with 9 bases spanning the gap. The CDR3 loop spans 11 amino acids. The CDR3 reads CASSRSATQYF. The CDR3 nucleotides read TGTGCCAGCAGTCGGTCAGCAACGCAGTATTTT.

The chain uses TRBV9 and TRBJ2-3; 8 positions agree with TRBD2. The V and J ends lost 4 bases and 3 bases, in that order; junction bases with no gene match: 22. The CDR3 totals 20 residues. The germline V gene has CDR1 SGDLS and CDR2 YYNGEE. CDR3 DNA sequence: TGTGCCAGCAGCCCCTTACCGGGAGGGGGGCTAGCGGAAAAGACAGATACGCAGTATTTT. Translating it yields CASSPLPGGGLAEKTDTQYF.

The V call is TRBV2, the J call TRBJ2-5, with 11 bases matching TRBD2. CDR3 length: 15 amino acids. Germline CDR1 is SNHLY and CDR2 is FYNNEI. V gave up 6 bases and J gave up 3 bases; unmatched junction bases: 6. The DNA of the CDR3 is TGTGCCAGCAGGCCCAAGGGACTAGCGGAAGAGACCCAGTACTTC. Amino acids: CASRPKGLAEETQYF. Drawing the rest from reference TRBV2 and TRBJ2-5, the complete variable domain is EPEVTQTPSHQVTQMGQEVILRCVPISNHLYFYWYRQILGQKVEFLVSFYNNEISEKSEIFDDQFSVERPDGSNFTLKIRSTKLEDSAMYFCASRPKGLAEETQYFGPGTRLLVL.

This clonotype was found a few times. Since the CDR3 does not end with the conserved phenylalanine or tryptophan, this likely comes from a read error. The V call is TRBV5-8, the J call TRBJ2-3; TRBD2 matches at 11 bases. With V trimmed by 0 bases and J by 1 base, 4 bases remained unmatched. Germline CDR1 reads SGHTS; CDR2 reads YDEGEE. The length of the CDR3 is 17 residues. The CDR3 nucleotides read TGTGCCAGCAGCTTGGCCCAGACTAGCGGGGGCACAGATACGCAGTATTCT. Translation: CASSLAQTSGGTDTQYS.

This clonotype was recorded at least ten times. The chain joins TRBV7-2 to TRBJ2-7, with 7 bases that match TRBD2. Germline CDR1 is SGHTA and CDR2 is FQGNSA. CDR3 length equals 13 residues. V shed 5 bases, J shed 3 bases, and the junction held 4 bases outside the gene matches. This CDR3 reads CASSQQRGYEQYF. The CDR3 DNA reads TGTGCCAGCAGCCAACAGCGGGGCTACGAGCAGTACTTC.

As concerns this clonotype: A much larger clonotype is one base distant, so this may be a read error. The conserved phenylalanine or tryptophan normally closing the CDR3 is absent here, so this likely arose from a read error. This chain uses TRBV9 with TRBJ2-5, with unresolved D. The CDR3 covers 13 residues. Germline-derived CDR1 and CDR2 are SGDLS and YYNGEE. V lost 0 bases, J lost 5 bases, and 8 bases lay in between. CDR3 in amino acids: CASSVGMEETQYS. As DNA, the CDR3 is TGTGCCAGCAGCGTAGGGATGGAGGAGACCCAGTACTCC.

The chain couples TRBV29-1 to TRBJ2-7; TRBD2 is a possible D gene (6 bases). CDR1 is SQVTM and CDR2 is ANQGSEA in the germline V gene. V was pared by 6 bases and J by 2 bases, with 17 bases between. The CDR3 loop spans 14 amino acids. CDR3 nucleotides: TGCAGCGTCCATCTGACTAGTTCTCCCTACGAGCAGTACTTC. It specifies CSVHLTSSPYEQYF.

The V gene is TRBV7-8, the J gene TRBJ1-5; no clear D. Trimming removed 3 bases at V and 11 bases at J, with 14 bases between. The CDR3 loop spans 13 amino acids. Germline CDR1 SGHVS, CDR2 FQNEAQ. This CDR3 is CASSFLGRETQHF. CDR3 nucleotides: TGTGCCAGCAGCTTTCTAGGGAGAGAGACCCAGCATTTT.

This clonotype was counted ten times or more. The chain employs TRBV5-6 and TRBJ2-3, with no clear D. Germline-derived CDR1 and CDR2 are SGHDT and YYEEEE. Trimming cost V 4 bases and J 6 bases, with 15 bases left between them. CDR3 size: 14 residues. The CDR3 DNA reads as TGTGCCAGCAGCACTTGGGTAAACGGGGATACGCAGTATTTT. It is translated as CASSTWVNGDTQYF.

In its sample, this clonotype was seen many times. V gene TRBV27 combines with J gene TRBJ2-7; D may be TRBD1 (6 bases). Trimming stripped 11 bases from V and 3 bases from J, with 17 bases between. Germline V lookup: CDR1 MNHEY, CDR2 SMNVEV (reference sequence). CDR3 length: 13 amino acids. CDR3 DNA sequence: TGTGCCCAGGGGCGGGTCTGGGGCTACGAGCAGTACTTC. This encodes CAQGRVWGYEQYF.

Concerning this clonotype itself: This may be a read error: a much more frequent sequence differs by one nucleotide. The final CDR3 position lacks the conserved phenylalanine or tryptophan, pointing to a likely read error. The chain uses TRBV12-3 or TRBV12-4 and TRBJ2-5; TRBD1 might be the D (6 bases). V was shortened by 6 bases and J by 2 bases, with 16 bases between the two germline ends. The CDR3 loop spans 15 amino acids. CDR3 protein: CASSPPLTGQETQYC. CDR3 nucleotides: TGTGCCAGCAGCCCACCCCTCACAGGGCAAGAGACCCAGTACTGC.

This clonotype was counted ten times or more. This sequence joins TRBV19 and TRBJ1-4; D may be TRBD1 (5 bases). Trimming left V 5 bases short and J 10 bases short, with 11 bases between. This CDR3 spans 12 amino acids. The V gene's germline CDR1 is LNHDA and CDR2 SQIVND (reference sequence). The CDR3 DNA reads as TGTGCCAGTAGTCCCGGGAGGGGAAAACTGTTTTTT. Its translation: CASSPGRGKLFF. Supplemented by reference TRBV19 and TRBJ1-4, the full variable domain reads DGGITQSPKYLFRKEGQNVTLSCEQNLNHDAMYWYRQDPGQGLRLIYYSQIVNDFQKGDIAEGYSVSREKKESFPLTVTSAQKNPTAFYLCASSPGRGKLFFGSGTQLSVL.

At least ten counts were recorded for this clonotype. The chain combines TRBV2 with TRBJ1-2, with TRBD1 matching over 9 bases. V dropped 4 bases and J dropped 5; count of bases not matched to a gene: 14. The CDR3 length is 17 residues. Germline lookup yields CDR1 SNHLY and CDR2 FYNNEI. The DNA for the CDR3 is TGTGCCAGCAGTGGGGTCCCGGGACAGGGTTTTTGGTATGGCTACACCTTC. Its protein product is CASSGVPGQGFWYGYTF.

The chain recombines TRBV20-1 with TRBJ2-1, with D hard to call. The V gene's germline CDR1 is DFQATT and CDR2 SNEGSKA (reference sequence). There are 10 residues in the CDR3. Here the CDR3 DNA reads TGCGGTACTAAAAACAATGAGCAGTTCTTC. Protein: CGTKNNEQFF.

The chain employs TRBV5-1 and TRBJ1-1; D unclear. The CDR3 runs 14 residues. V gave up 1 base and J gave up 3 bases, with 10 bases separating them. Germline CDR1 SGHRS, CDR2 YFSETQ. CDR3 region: CASSLTGVDTEAFF. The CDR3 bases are TGCGCCAGCAGCTTGACTGGCGTGGACACTGAAGCTTTCTTT.

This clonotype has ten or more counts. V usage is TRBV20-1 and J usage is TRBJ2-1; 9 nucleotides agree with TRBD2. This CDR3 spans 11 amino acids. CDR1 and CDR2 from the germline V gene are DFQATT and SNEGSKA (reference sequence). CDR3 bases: TGCGGGGAGACTAGCGGCAATGAGCAGTTCTTC. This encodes CGETSGNEQFF.

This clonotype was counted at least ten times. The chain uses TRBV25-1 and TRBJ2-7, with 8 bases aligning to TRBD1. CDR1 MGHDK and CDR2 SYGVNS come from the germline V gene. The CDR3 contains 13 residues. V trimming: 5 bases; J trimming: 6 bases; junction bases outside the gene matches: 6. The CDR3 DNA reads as TGTGCCAGCAGTAGGACAGGGCGGGCCGAGCAGTACTTC. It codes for CASSRTGRAEQYF.

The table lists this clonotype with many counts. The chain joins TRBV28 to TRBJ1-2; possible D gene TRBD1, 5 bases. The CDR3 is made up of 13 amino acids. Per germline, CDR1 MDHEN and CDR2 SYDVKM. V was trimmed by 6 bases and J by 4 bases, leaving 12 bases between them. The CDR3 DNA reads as TGTGCCAGCAGCTACGGGACCCCCTATGGCTACACCTTC. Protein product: CASSYGTPYGYTF.

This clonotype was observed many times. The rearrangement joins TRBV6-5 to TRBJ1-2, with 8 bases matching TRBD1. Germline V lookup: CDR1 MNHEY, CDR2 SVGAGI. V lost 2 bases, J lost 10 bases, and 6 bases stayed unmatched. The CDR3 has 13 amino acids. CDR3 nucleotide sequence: TGTGCCAGCAGTTACGACAGGGGATCTGCCTACACCTTC. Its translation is CASSYDRGSAYTF.

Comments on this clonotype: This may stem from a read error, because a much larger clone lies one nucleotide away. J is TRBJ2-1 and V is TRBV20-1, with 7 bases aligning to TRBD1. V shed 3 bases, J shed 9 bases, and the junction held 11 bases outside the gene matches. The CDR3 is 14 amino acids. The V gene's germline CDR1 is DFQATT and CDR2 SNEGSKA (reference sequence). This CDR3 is CSASRGTDNTEQFF. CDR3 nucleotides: TGCAGTGCTAGTAGAGGGACAGATAACACTGAGCAGTTCTTC.

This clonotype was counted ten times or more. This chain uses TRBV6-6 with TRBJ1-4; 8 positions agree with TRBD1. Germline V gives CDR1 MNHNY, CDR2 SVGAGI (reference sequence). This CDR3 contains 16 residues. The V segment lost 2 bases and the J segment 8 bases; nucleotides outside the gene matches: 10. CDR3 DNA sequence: TGTGCCAGCAGTTACCTGACAGGGGTAACAGGGGAAAAACTGTTTTTT. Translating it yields CASSYLTGVTGEKLFF.

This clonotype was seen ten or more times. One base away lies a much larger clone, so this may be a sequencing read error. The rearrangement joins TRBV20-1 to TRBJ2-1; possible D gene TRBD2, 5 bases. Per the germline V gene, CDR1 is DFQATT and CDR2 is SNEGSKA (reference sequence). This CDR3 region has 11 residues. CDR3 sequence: CSASPGIEQSF. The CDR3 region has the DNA TGCAGTGCTAGTCCCGGGATTGAGCAGTCCTTC.

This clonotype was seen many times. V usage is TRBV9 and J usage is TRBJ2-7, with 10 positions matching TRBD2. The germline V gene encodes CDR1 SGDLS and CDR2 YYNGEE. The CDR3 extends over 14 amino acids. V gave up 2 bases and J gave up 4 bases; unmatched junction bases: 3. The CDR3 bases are TGTGCCAGCAGCGTGGGACTAGCGTCTTACGAGCAGTACTTC. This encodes CASSVGLASYEQYF.

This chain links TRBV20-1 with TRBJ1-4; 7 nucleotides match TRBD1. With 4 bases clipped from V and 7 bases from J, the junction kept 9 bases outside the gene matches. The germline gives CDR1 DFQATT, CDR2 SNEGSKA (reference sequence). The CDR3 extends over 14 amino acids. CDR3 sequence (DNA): TGCAGTGCTACTGGGTCAGGGGGAGGTGAAAAACTGTTTTTT. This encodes CSATGSGGGEKLFF.

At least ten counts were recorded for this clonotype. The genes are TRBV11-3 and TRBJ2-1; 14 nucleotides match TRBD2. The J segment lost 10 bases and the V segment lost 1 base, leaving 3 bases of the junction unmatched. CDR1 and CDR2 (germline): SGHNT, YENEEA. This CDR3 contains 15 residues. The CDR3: CASSLGGLAGEEQFF. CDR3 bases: TGTGCCAGCAGCTTAGGGGGACTAGCGGGAGAGGAGCAGTTCTTC. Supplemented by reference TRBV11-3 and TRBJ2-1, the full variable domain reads EAGVVQSPRYKIIEKKQPVAFWCNPISGHNTLYWYLQNLGQGPELLIRYENEEAVDDSQLPKDRFSAERLKGVDSTLKIQPAELGDSAVYLCASSLGGLAGEEQFFGPGTRLTVL.